The 10 T cell receptor beta chains below come from one sample, sequenced in a study of blood T cell repertoires in COVID-19. Repertoires were generated with immunoSEQ multiplex PCR, while TCRdb's copy carries only in-frame clones and drops some. Among 200,000 to 250,000 clones listed, roughly 90% were seen once. Sequencing was performed on PBMCs or T cells enriched from blood (not recorded which). The origin of the receptors is a young woman who had recovered from COVID-19.

The chain uses TRBV4-3 and TRBJ1-3; TRBD1 agrees at 7 bases. The CDR3 has 15 residues. J lost 2 bases, V lost 1 base, and 2 bases had no gene match. Germline V gene sequence: CDR1 LGHNA, CDR2 YSLEER. In DNA form, the CDR3 reads TGCGCCAGCAGCCAAGCACAGGGGACTGGAAACACCATATATTTT. It encodes CASSQAQGTGNTIYF.

The rearrangement joins TRBV2 to TRBJ1-6; no reliable D call. Germline CDR1 reads SNHLY; CDR2 reads FYNNEI. This CDR3 region has 15 residues. V was cut by 7 bases and J by 9 bases, with 19 bases left in between. CDR3: CASTEESPGGSPLHF. The CDR3 nucleotides are TGTGCCAGCACCGAGGAATCCCCAGGAGGTTCACCCCTCCACTTT.

The chain joins TRBV20-1 to TRBJ1-1; no firm D call. CDR1 is DFQATT and CDR2 is SNEGSKA in the germline V gene (reference sequence). Trimming left V 6 bases short and J 3 bases short, with 8 bases between. This CDR3 is built from 11 residues. The DNA of the CDR3 is TGCAGTGCCCTGCCGGACACTGAAGCTTTCTTT. This encodes CSALPDTEAFF.

V and J are TRBV6-1 and TRBJ1-2; 8 bases align to TRBD1. V lost 2 bases, J lost 8 bases, and 10 bases stayed unmatched. The CDR3 runs 15 residues. The germline gives CDR1 MNHNS, CDR2 SASEGT. CDR3 amino acids: CASSESSLRGRGYTF. DNA for the CDR3: TGTGCCAGCAGTGAATCCTCACTCAGGGGGCGCGGCTACACCTTC.

V gene TRBV7-2 combines with J gene TRBJ1-6; maybe TRBD1 (6 bases). The CDR3 consists of 13 residues. Trimming stripped 1 base from V and 8 bases from J, with 6 bases between. Germline V lookup: CDR1 SGHTA, CDR2 FQGNSA. CDR3 residues: CASSLDRDSPLHF. CDR3 bases: TGTGCCAGCAGCTTAGACAGGGATTCACCCCTCCACTTT.

The chain employs TRBV4-1 and TRBJ2-7, with D uncertain. In germline, CDR1 is MGHRA, CDR2 YSYEKL. Trimming pared 4 bases from V and 7 bases from J, leaving 20 bases between. The CDR3 runs to 15 residues. CDR3 sequence: CASSPTDSSGDEQYF. The CDR3 coding sequence is TGCGCCAGCAGCCCAACCGACTCCTCCGGTGATGAGCAGTACTTC.

CDR3 bases: TGTGCCAGCAGTGAAGTACCAGGGGGCGGTACTCAGCCCCAGCATTTT. Encoded protein: CASSEVPGGGTQPQHF. This chain joins TRBV6-1 and TRBJ1-5, with 8 bases lining up with TRBD1. V lost 1 base, J lost 6 bases, and 8 bases stayed unmatched. This CDR3 contains 16 residues. From germline, CDR1 is MNHNS and CDR2 SASEGT.

The gene calls are TRBV11-2 and TRBJ2-2; D remains unclear. The CDR3 loop spans 15 amino acids. Germline V gene lookup returns CDR1 SGHAT and CDR2 FQNNGV. V was cut by 5 bases and J by 6 bases, with 16 bases left in between. The DNA of the CDR3 is TGTGCCAGCAGCGAGGCCCCTCTATCGTCCGGGGAGCTGTTTTTT. This codes for CASSEAPLSSGELFF.

The genes are TRBV7-2 and TRBJ1-4; 10 bases are shared with TRBD1. CDR3 size: 14 residues. Germline-derived CDR1 and CDR2 are SGHTA and FQGNSA. The V gene end was trimmed by 5 bases and the J gene end by 8 bases; junction bases not matched to a gene: 5. DNA of the CDR3: TGTGCCAGCAGCCTCCGGACAGGGGGAGAAAAACTGTTTTTT. Protein product: CASSLRTGGEKLFF.

This clone was counted once. The genes are TRBV11-3 and TRBJ2-7; D is perhaps TRBD2 (7 bases). V lost 4 bases to trimming and J lost 7 bases, with 14 bases between them. This CDR3 is built from 13 residues. The germline V gene has CDR1 SGHNT and CDR2 YENEEA. The CDR3 DNA sequence: TGTGCCAGCAGCTACGCCGAGGGGGGGGAGCAGTACTTC. This translates into CASSYAEGGEQYF.